Below, 27 T cell receptor beta chains from the same sample are listed, as sequenced in a study of blood T cell repertoires in COVID-19 (TCRdb year 2020). Receptor amplification or capture employed the immunoSEQ multiplex PCR assay. What TCRdb holds here is the immuneACCESS table cut down to in-frame rearrangements. Part of the clones is not present; checked against another copy, under half of the missing clones reflect an unresolved V gene, and the others are unexplained. The sample table lists 150,000 to 200,000 clones, around 83% of them with a count of one. The top ten clones comprise roughly 15% of the sample. The sample was PBMCs or T cells enriched from blood (not recorded which). The receptors were gathered from a middle-aged man who had recovered from COVID-19.

The V gene is TRBV7-9, the J gene TRBJ2-5; no reliable D call. Germline CDR1 SEHNR, CDR2 FQNEAQ (reference sequence). The CDR3 runs to 11 residues. Trimming stripped 5 bases from V and 2 bases from J, with 3 bases between. For the CDR3, the DNA is TGTGCCAGCAGCCTACAAGAGACCCAGTACTTC. It is translated as CASSLQETQYF.

The rearrangement links TRBV27 to TRBJ1-1; D call uncertain. Trimming took off 3 bases at V and 0 bases at J, with 8 bases between the two ends. CDR3 size: 14 residues. CDR1 is MNHEY, CDR2 SMNVEV, per germline (reference sequence). The CDR3 bases are TGTGCCAGCAGTTTGTCGTTTATGAACACTGAAGCTTTCTTT. Translating gives CASSLSFMNTEAFF.

The CDR3 reads CASTMDRSETQYF. The DNA for the CDR3 is TGTGCCAGCACAATGGACAGATCCGAGACCCAGTACTTC. The V and J genes are TRBV6-5 and TRBJ2-5; tentatively, D is TRBD1 (6 bases). This CDR3 contains 13 residues. The V and J ends lost 7 bases and 5 bases respectively, with 14 bases between them. CDR1 and CDR2 (germline): MNHEY, SVGAGI.

The chain is built from TRBV30 and TRBJ2-7; 7 bases agree with TRBD2. The CDR3 consists of 17 residues. CDR1 GTSNPN and CDR2 SVGIG come from the germline V gene (reference sequence). Trimming took 2 bases from V and 3 from J; bases not matched to a gene: 16. CDR3: CAWSLLVPGLSYYEQYF. The CDR3 DNA sequence: TGTGCCTGGAGTCTTCTGGTGCCGGGACTATCTTACTACGAGCAGTACTTC.

The V and J genes are TRBV10-2 and TRBJ1-1; the D is unclear. The CDR3 has 14 residues. The V gene lost 6 bases and the J gene lost 2 bases, with 13 bases spanning the gap. Germline V gives CDR1 WSHSY, CDR2 SAAADI. This CDR3 is CASSGGRPNTEAFF. DNA of the CDR3: TGCGCCAGCAGCGGAGGGAGACCCAACACTGAAGCTTTCTTT.

The chain has TRBV24-1 and TRBJ2-1; D is undetermined. Trimming shortened V by 9 bases and J by 9 bases, and 5 bases separated the two germline ends. Germline V gene data show CDR1 as KGHDR and CDR2 as SFDVKD. The CDR3 totals 9 residues. The CDR3 loop is CATPPEQFF. As DNA, the CDR3 is TGTGCCACCCCTCCTGAGCAGTTCTTC.

This chain joins TRBV4-1 and TRBJ2-7, with 7 bases matching TRBD2. The CDR3 covers 14 residues. The germline CDR1 and CDR2 sequences are MGHRA and YSYEKL. The V gene end was trimmed by 4 bases and the J gene end by 5 bases; junction bases not matched to a gene: 8. This CDR3 is CASSRQLADNEQYF. DNA for the CDR3: TGCGCCAGCAGCCGCCAGCTAGCGGACAACGAGCAGTACTTC.

The chain uses TRBV27 and TRBJ1-1, with D hard to call. The CDR3 sequence is 13 residues long. V lost 6 bases, J lost 1 base, and 9 bases lay in between. Germline lookup yields CDR1 MNHEY and CDR2 SMNVEV (reference sequence). CDR3 loop: CASRLIGNTEAFF. The CDR3 DNA reads TGTGCCAGCAGACTCATCGGGAACACTGAAGCTTTCTTT.

The count of this clone is one. The chain joins TRBV19 to TRBJ1-2, with D possibly being TRBD1 (6 bases). CDR3 size: 13 residues. Germline V CDR1 and CDR2: LNHDA, SQIVND (reference sequence). Trimming took 5 bases from V and 4 from J, leaving 11 bases between them. The CDR3, as DNA: TGTGCCAGTAGTGGGACACCGTTCTATGGCTACACCTTC. This encodes CASSGTPFYGYTF.

The genes are TRBV5-1 and TRBJ2-7; 10 positions agree with TRBD1. There are 14 residues in the CDR3. Germline assignment: CDR1 SGHRS and CDR2 YFSETQ. V was clipped by 1 base and J by 3 bases; unmatched bases: 1. CDR3 nucleotides: TGCGCCAGCAGCTTGTGGACAGGGGGCTACGAGCAGTACTTC. Translating it yields CASSLWTGGYEQYF.

This sequence joins TRBV24-1 and TRBJ1-1; the match to TRBD1 covers 8 bases. Losses at the gene ends were 3 bases for V and 10 bases for J; bases not matched to a gene: 3. This CDR3 contains 12 residues. Germline V CDR1 and CDR2: KGHDR, SFDVKD. The CDR3 loop reads CATSDRTGRAFF. CDR3 bases: TGTGCCACCAGTGATCGGACAGGGCGAGCTTTCTTT.

The chain employs TRBV5-1 and TRBJ2-3; 8 bases align to TRBD2. Germline V gene lookup returns CDR1 SGHRS and CDR2 YFSETQ. V was pared by 0 bases and J by 4 bases, with 10 bases of the junction left unmatched. The CDR3 runs 17 residues. In nucleotides, the CDR3 is TGCGCCAGCAGCTTGGCCCCGGCGGGGGGCAGGGCAGATACGCAGTATTTT. It yields the protein CASSLAPAGGRADTQYF. Drawing the rest from reference TRBV5-1 and TRBJ2-3, the complete variable domain is KAGVTQTPRYLIKTRGQQVTLSCSPISGHRSVSWYQQTPGQGLQFLFEYFSETQRNKGNFPGRFSGRQFSNSRSEMNVSTLELGDSALYLCASSLAPAGGRADTQYFGPGTRLTVL.

Here the CDR3 DNA reads TGTGCCAGCAGCGTCGGGACAGGGCAGACTGAAGCTTTCTTT. This translates into CASSVGTGQTEAFF. This rearrangement joins TRBV9 to TRBJ1-1, with 9 bases that match TRBD1. The J segment lost 5 bases and the V segment lost 2 bases, leaving 4 bases of the junction unmatched. The CDR3 extends over 14 amino acids. Germline-derived CDR1 and CDR2 are SGDLS and YYNGEE.

The J gene is TRBJ2-3, the V gene TRBV2; TRBD1 agrees at 9 bases. Per germline, CDR1 SNHLY and CDR2 FYNNEI. With 5 bases clipped from V and 5 bases from J, the junction kept 5 bases outside the gene matches. The CDR3 runs 14 residues. The CDR3 bases are TGTGCCAGCAGTCGGGACAGGGCTATAGATACGCAGTATTTT. It encodes CASSRDRAIDTQYF.

This clone was recorded only once. This rearrangement joins TRBV5-6 to TRBJ2-3; TRBD1 might be the D (5 bases). Trimming took off 1 base at V and 5 bases at J, with 5 bases between the two ends. CDR1 and CDR2 from the germline V gene are SGHDT and YYEEEE. The CDR3 length is 12 residues. The CDR3 DNA reads as TGTGCCAGCAGCTTGAGGGGAGATACGCAGTATTTT. It codes for CASSLRGDTQYF. The whole variable domain, filled in from reference TRBV5-6 and TRBJ2-3, reads DAGVTQSPTHLIKTRGQQVTLRCSPKSGHDTVSWYQQALGQGPQFIFQYYEEEERQRGNFPDRFSGHQFPNYSSELNVNALLLGDSALYLCASSLRGDTQYFGPGTRLTVL.

The table lists this clone with a count of one. The identical CDR3 is also encoded by other nucleotide sequences in the sample. The rearrangement joins TRBV5-1 to TRBJ2-7; 8 bases are shared with TRBD1. CDR3 length equals 14 residues. CDR1 and CDR2 (germline): SGHRS, YFSETQ. The V and J ends lost 4 bases and 1 base, in that order; junction bases with no gene match: 4. For the CDR3, the DNA is TGCGCCAGCAGCCTCGGACAGGGTTCCTACGAGCAGTACTTC. Encoded protein: CASSLGQGSYEQYF.

CDR3 DNA sequence: TGTGCCACCAGCAGAGAAGTCGGGACAGGGGACACTGAAGCTTTCTTT. Protein: CATSREVGTGDTEAFF. This chain uses TRBV15 with TRBJ1-1; 10 bases agree with TRBD1. This CDR3 has 16 residues. V gave up 0 bases and J gave up 3 bases; unmatched junction bases: 4. Germline CDR1 is LNHNV and CDR2 is YYDKDF (reference sequence).

The chain recombines TRBV12-5 with TRBJ2-3, with TRBD1 identical over 11 bases. V gave up 1 base and J gave up 6 bases; unmatched junction bases: 6. From germline, CDR1 is LGHNT and CDR2 FRNRAP. The CDR3 spans 16 residues. This chain's CDR3 is CASGLGKRDRGDTQYF. The CDR3 DNA sequence: TGTGCTAGTGGTTTGGGAAAACGGGACAGGGGGGATACGCAGTATTTT.

This clone came up a few times. The J gene is TRBJ2-1, the V gene TRBV29-1; perhaps TRBD2 as D (5 bases). Germline V gene sequence: CDR1 SQVTM, CDR2 ANQGSEA. The CDR3 consists of 13 residues. The V end was cut by 4 bases, the J end by 8 bases, with 15 bases between. The CDR3 DNA sequence: TGCAGCGTTGGTTCTACTAGATTCTATGAGCAGTTCTTC. This sequence encodes CSVGSTRFYEQFF.

The chain is built from TRBV2 and TRBJ1-3; 8 bases map to TRBD1. V gave up 4 bases and J gave up 4 bases; unmatched junction bases: 6. This CDR3 is built from 15 residues. Per the germline V gene, CDR1 is SNHLY and CDR2 is FYNNEI. The CDR3: CASSAQGAGGNTIYF. Here the CDR3 DNA reads TGTGCCAGCAGTGCCCAGGGGGCAGGAGGAAACACCATATATTTT.

The chain couples TRBV3-1 (or the pseudogene TRBV3-2) to TRBJ1-1; D is ambiguous. The V gene lost 6 bases and the J gene lost 4 bases, with 9 bases spanning the gap. Looked up from germline, CDR1 is LGHDT and CDR2 is YNNKEL (reference sequence). This CDR3 has 12 residues. For the CDR3, the DNA is TGTGCCAGCAGGTCGAGTGGCACTGAAGCTTTCTTT. Translated: CASRSSGTEAFF.

This sequence joins TRBV5-1 and TRBJ2-7; 8 bases are shared with TRBD1. The CDR3 consists of 13 residues. V gave up 4 bases and J gave up 6 bases; unmatched junction bases: 6. Germline V lookup: CDR1 SGHRS, CDR2 YFSETQ. DNA of the CDR3: TGCGCCAGCAGCCCGAGACAGGGGTTCGAGCAGTACTTC. Translated: CASSPRQGFEQYF.

The gene calls are TRBV30 and TRBJ2-1; the D gene is possibly TRBD2 (6 bases). This CDR3 has 12 amino acids. V lost 3 bases and J lost 5, with 8 bases in between. Germline loops: CDR1 GTSNPN, CDR2 SVGIG (reference sequence). DNA of the CDR3: TGTGCCTGGAGATGGGGGGACAATGAGCAGTTCTTC. This gives the protein CAWRWGDNEQFF.

The CDR3 region has the DNA TGCGCCAGCAGCCCACTCGCCTCTGGAAACACCATATATTTT. Residues: CASSPLASGNTIYF. V usage is TRBV4-1 and J usage is TRBJ1-3; D unclear. The CDR3 is 14 residues long. Germline-derived CDR1 and CDR2 are MGHRA and YSYEKL. V lost 4 bases to trimming and J lost 0 bases, with 7 bases between them.

V usage is TRBV2 and J usage is TRBJ2-3; unclear D gene. Germline V gives CDR1 SNHLY, CDR2 FYNNEI. The CDR3 is 15 amino acids. Between the trimmed V and J ends, which lost 4 bases and 2 bases, there was a span of 13 bases. The CDR3 spells CASSVSSGPTDTQYF. As DNA, the CDR3 is TGTGCCAGCAGTGTATCGTCTGGCCCCACAGATACGCAGTATTTT.

This clone has a single count. The gene calls are TRBV7-8 and TRBJ2-5, with a possible D match to TRBD1 (5 bases). Per germline, CDR1 SGHVS and CDR2 FQNEAQ. V gave up 5 bases and J gave up 2 bases, with 9 bases separating them. The CDR3 runs 13 residues. Written as DNA, the CDR3 is TGTGCCAGCAGCCGGACACGTCAAGAGACCCAGTACTTC. Translated: CASSRTRQETQYF.

This clone was observed a single time. The chain links TRBV19 to TRBJ1-2; 9 bases are shared with TRBD1. Germline lookup yields CDR1 LNHDA and CDR2 SQIVND (reference sequence). V shed 6 bases, J shed 4 bases, and the junction held 12 bases outside the gene matches. There are 16 residues in the CDR3. The CDR3 bases are TGTGCCAGTAGGCCCGGGACAGGGAACTATTTCTATGGCTACACCTTC. Translated, it gives CASRPGTGNYFYGYTF. Based on the CDR3 plus reference TRBV19 and TRBJ1-2, the full variable domain is DGGITQSPKYLFRKEGQNVTLSCEQNLNHDAMYWYRQDPGQGLRLIYYSQIVNDFQKGDIAEGYSVSREKKESFPLTVTSAQKNPTAFYLCASRPGTGNYFYGYTFGSGTRLTVV.